The source of this T cell receptor beta chain is a study of cytomegalovirus exposure and HLA in healthy donors. Study-wide background: The 95 to 150 validation repertoires, a later analysis reported, used the same platform as the 600 to 700 first-cohort repertoires.

This clone was picked up one time. Trimming took 5 bases from V and 8 from J; bases not matched to a gene: 12. CDR1 and CDR2 from the germline V gene are MNHEY and SMNVEV (reference sequence). The CDR3 length is 16 residues. TCRdb's table, derived via immunoSEQ multiplex PCR, lists solely in-frame clones and lacks some. Among more than 300,000 clones listed, roughly 85% were seen once. The chain recombines TRBV27 with TRBJ2-1; 10 bases are a match to TRBD2. Input material: PBMCs. The sequence was obtained from a woman between 18 and 29 years old in good health and CMV-seronegative. The DNA for the CDR3 is TGTGCCAGCAGTGCCCGACTAGCGGGCACTGCCGATGAGCAGTTCTTC. Translated, it gives CASSARLAGTADEQFF.